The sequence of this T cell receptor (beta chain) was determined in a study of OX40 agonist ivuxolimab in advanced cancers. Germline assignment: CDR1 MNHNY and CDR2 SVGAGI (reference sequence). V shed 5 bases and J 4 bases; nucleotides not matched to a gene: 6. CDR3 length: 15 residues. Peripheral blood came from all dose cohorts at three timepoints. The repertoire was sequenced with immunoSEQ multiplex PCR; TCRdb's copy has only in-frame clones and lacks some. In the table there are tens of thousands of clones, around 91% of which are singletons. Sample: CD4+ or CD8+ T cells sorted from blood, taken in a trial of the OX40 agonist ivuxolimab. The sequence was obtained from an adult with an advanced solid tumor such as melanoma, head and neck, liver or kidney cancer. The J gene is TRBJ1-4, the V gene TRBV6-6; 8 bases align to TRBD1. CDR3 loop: CASSGGQDFNEKLFF. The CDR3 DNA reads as TGTGCCAGCAGTGGGGGACAGGACTTTAATGAAAAACTGTTTTTT.